The entry that follows covers one TCR beta chain sequence. This sample was taken from a study of T cell responses to AZD1222 COVID-19 vaccine. Only in-frame clones appear in the TCRdb table, and some are missing; sequencing was by immunoSEQ multiplex PCR. The top ten clones hold roughly 0.5% of a sample with 200,000 to 300,000 clones, over 90% of them seen once. With 4 bases clipped from V and 1 base from J, the junction kept 3 bases outside the gene matches. This CDR3 has 14 amino acids. The germline V gene encodes CDR1 SGHRS and CDR2 YFSETQ. V gene TRBV5-1 combines with J gene TRBJ1-2; 8 nucleotides line up with TRBD1. The material sequenced was peripheral blood, taken on day 0 of AZD1222 vaccination. The clonotype was recovered from an adult in good health. CDR3: CASSPTGGNYGYTF. CDR3 in DNA: TGCGCCAGCAGCCCAACAGGGGGTAACTATGGCTACACCTTC.